This TCR beta chain originates from a study of T cells in Graves' hyperthyroidism and ophthalmopathy. Study-level findings and limits: Most clonotypes expanded in thyroid above 0.001 were likewise present in blood. By a 13 V-J model, ophthalmopathy was set apart from stable hyperthyroidism.

Reasons for excluding patients were uncontrolled infection, other autoimmune disease, pregnancy or lactation. A note on this clonotype: What it recognizes is unknown.

Researchers amplified the TCR beta CDR3 regions from RNA transcripts. Using the HTBI primer set, a first-round RT-PCR was run on the TCR CDR3. TCRdb independently ran MiXCR on the multiplex PCR reads; one entry per CDR3 protein. Of about 360,000 distinct CDR3 sequences listed, approximately 13% are singletons. The germline V and J ends were trimmed by 0 bases and 0 bases, with 14 bases remaining between them. Germline CDR1 KGHDR, CDR2 SFDVKD. The CDR3 has 18 residues. This sequence joins TRBV24-1 and TRBJ2-1, with D unresolved. This receptor was taken from a woman aged 18-29 years with Graves' hyperthyroidism. The sample was blood. CDR3: CATSDLGSGILSYNEQFF. The CDR3, as DNA: TGTGCCACCAGTGATTTGGGTAGTGGGATTCTCTCCTACAATGAGCAGTTCTTC.